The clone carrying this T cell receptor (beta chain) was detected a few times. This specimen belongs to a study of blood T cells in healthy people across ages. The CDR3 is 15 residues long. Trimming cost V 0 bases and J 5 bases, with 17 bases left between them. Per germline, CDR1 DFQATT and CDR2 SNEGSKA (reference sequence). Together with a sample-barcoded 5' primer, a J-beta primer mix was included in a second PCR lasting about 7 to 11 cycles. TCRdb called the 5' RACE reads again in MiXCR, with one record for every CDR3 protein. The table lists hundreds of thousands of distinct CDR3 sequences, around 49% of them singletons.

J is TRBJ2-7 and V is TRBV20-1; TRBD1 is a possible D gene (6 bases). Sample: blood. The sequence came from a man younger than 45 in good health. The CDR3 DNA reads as TGCAGTGCTAGAGATAAAAGGGGGAAGAGGAACGAGCAGTACTTC. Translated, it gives CSARDKRGKRNEQYF.